Described below is a single TCR beta chain sequence and its context. Its antigen is currently unknown. CDR3 length: 13 residues. The V and J ends lost 2 bases and 4 bases respectively, with 9 bases between them. From germline, CDR1 is SGDLS and CDR2 YYNGEE. This record comes from a study of cytomegalovirus exposure and HLA in healthy donors. PCR primers comprised 60 Vbeta and 13 Jbeta primers. Libraries were prepared by immunoSEQ multiplex PCR; TCRdb keeps only in-frame clonotypes and omits some of them. Among approximately 160,000 clones listed, roughly three quarters were seen once. Study results and caveats: Reportedly, cytomegalovirus status was diagnosed with high sensitivity and specificity.

V is TRBV9 and J is TRBJ1-1; D may be TRBD1 (5 bases). This sequence was found in a woman aged 50 to 65 in good health and CMV-seropositive. The sample consisted of PBMCs. This CDR3 is CASSVERGTEAFF. The DNA for the CDR3 is TGTGCCAGCAGCGTCGAAAGGGGCACTGAAGCTTTCTTT. The full variable domain, rest sourced from reference TRBV9 and TRBJ1-1, is DSGVTQTPKHLITATGQRVTLRCSPRSGDLSVYWYQQSLDQGLQFLIQYYNGEERAKGNILERFSAQQFPDLHSELNLSSLELGDSALYFCASSVERGTEAFFGQGTRLTVV.